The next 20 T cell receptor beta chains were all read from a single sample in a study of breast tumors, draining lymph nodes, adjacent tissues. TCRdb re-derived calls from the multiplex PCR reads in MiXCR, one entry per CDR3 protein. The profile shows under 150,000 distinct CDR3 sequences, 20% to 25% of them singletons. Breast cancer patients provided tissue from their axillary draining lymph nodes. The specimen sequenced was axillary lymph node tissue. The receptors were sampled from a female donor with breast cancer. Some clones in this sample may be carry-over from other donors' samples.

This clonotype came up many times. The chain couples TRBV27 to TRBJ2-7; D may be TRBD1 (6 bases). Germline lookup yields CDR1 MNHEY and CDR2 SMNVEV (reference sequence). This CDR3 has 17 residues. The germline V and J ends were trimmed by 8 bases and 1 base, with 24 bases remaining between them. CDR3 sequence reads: CASSPLGAGFGSYEQYF. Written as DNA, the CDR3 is TGTGCCAGCTCCCCCCTGGGGGCAGGGTTTGGATCCTACGAGCAGTACTTC.

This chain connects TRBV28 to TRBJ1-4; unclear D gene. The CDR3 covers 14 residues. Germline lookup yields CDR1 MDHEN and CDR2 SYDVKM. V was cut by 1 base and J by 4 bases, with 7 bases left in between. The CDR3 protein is CASSLSRYNEKLFF. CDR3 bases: TGTGCCAGCAGTTTATCTCGGTATAATGAAAAACTGTTTTTT.

Here the CDR3 DNA reads TGTGCCAGCTCACCACCGGGGGCAACGAAGACCCAGTACTTC. Its protein product is CASSPPGATKTQYF. The chain recombines TRBV18 with TRBJ2-5; D is perhaps TRBD1 (6 bases). V lost 0 bases, J lost 6 bases, and 11 bases lay in between. This CDR3 has 14 amino acids. The germline gives CDR1 KGHSH, CDR2 LQKENI.

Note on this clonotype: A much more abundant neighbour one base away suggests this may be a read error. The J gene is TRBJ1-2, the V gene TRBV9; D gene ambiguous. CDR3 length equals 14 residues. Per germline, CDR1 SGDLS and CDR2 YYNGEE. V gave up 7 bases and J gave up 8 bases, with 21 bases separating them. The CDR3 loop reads CASGPMDLVGGYTF. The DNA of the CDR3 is TGTGCCAGCGGCCCTATGGACCTGGTGGGGGGCTACACCTTC.

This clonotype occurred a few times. CDR3 coding DNA: TGTGCCAGCAGCCTCGGACTATATAACACCGGGGAGCTGTTTTTT. Amino acids: CASSLGLYNTGELFF. V is TRBV27 and J is TRBJ2-2; D is perhaps TRBD2 (6 bases). CDR1 is MNHEY, CDR2 SMNVEV, per germline (reference sequence). The ends were cut back, 6 bases at V and 2 bases at J, with 13 bases in the middle. CDR3 size: 15 residues.

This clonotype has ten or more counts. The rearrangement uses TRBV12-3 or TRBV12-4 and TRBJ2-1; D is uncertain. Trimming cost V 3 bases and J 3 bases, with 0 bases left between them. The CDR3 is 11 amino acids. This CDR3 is CASSFYNEQFF. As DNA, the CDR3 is TGTGCCAGCAGTTTCTACAATGAGCAGTTCTTC.

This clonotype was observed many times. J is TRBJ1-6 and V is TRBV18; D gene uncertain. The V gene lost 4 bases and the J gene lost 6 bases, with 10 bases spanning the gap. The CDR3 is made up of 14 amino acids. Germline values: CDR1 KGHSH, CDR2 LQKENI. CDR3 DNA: TGTGCCAGCTCACAAGACACGGTTAATTCACCCCTCCACTTT. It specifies CASSQDTVNSPLHF. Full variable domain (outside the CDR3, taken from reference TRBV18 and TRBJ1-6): NAGVMQNPRHLVRRRGQEARLRCSPMKGHSHVYWYRQLPEEGLKFMVYLQKENIIDESGMPKERFSAEFPKEGPSILRIQQVVRGDSAAYFCASSQDTVNSPLHFGNGTRLTVT.

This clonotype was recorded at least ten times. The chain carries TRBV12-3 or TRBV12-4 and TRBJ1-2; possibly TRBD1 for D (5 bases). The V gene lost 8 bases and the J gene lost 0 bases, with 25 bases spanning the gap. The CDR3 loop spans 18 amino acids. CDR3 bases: TGTGCCAGCGGCCTAAATAGGGACGGCGGCGCTTCTAACTATGGCTACACCTTC. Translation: CASGLNRDGGASNYGYTF.

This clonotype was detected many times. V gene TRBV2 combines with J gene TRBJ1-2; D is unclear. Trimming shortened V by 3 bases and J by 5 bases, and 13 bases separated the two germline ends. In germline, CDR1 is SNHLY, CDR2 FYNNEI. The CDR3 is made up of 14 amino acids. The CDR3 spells CASSDEREGYGYTF. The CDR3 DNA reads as TGTGCCAGCAGTGATGAGAGGGAAGGGTATGGCTACACCTTC.

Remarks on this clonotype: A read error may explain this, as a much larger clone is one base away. In DNA, the CDR3 is TGTGCCAGCAGCCCACGACAGGGGTACACAGATACGCAGTATTTT. Translating gives CASSPRQGYTDTQYF. The chain carries TRBV3-1 and TRBJ2-3, with TRBD1 matching 8 bases. The germline V gene has CDR1 LGHDT and CDR2 YNNKEL (reference sequence). The CDR3 length is 15 residues. V shed 4 bases and J 2 bases; nucleotides not matched to a gene: 5.

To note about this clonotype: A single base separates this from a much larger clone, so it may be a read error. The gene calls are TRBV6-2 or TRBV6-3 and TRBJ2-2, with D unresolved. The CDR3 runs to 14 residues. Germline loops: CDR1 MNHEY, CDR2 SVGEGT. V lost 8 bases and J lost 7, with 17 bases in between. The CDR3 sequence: CASAAPGRVGELFF. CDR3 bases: TGTGCCAGCGCAGCCCCCGGACGGGTCGGGGAGCTGTTTTTT.

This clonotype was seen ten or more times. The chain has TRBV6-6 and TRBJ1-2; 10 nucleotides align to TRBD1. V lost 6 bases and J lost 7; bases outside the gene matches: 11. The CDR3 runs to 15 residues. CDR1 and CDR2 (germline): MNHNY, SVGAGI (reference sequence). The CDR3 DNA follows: TGTGCCAGCAGATCTCCTGGACAGGGGGGATTTGGCTACACCTTC. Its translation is CASRSPGQGGFGYTF.

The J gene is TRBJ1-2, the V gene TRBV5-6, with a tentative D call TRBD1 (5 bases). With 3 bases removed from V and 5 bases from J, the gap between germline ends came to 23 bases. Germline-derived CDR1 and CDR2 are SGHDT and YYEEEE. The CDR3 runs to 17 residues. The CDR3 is CASSWQGRLSPIYGYTF. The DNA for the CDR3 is TGTGCCAGCAGCTGGCAGGGACGATTAAGTCCGATTTATGGCTACACCTTC.

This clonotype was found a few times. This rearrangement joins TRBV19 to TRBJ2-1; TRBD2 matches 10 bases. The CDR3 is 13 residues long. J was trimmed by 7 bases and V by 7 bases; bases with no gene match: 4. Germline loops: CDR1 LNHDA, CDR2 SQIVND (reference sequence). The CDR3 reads CASKGLAWNEQFF. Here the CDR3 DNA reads TGTGCCAGTAAGGGACTAGCGTGGAATGAGCAGTTCTTC.

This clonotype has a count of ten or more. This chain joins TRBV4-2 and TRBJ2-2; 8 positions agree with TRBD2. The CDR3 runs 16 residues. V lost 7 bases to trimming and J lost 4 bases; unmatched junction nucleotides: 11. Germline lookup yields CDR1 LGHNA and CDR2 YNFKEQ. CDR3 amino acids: CASTPTGGPGTGELFF. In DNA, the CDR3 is TGTGCCAGCACCCCTACGGGAGGGCCCGGCACCGGGGAGCTGTTTTTT.

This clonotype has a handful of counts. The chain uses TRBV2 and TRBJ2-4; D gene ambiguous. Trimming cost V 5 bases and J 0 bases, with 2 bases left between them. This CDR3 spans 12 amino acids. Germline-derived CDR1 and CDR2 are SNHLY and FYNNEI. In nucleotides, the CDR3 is TGTGCCAGCAGTAGAGCCAAAAACATTCAGTACTTC. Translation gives CASSRAKNIQYF.

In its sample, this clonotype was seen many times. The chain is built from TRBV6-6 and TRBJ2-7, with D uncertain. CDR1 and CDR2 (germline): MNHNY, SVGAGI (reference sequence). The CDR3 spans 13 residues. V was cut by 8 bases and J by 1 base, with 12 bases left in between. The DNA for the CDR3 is TGTGCCAGCGGTGTAGGGAATTCCTACGAGCAGTACTTC. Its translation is CASGVGNSYEQYF.

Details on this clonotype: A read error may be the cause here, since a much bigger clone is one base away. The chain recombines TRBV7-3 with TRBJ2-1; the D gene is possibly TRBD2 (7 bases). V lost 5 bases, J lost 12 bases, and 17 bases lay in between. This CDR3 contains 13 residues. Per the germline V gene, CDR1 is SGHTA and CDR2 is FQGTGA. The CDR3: CASSAAGADGQFF. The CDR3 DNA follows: TGTGCCAGCAGCGCCGCGGGGGCGGATGGGCAGTTCTTC.

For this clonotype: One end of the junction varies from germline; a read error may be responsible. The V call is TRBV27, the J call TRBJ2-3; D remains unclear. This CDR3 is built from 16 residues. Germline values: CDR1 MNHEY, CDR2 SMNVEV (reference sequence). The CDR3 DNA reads TGTGCCAGCAGTCCCATGGGTGGCGCGAGCACAGATACGCGGTATTTT. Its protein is CASSPMGGASTDTRYF.

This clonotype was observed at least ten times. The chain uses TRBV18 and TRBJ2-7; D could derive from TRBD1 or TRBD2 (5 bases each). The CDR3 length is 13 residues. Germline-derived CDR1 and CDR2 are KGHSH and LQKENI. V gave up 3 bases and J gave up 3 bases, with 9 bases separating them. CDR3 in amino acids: CASSPGDGYEQYF. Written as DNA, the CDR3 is TGTGCCAGCTCACCTGGGGACGGCTACGAGCAGTACTTC.